This T cell receptor beta chain was sequenced during a study of early T cells in non-severe SARS-CoV-2 infection. At least ten counts were recorded for this clonotype. Antigen unknown. The CDR3 consists of 14 residues. CDR1 and CDR2 from the germline V gene are MNHEY and SMNVEV (reference sequence). Deletions cut 5 bases from V and 0 bases from J, with 8 bases between. Individual cDNA molecules received unique molecular identifiers during library preparation. TCRdb re-analysed the 5' RACE reads in MiXCR, keeping a single row per CDR3 protein. The table lists 25,000 to 35,000 distinct CDR3 sequences, 3% to 4% of them singletons, with approximately 8% in the top ten. General observations from the study: VDJdb-based annotation leaned toward anti-spike CD8 responses and missed private and CD4 specificities.

Sequencing was performed on whole blood. This receptor was identified in an adult who was a healthcare worker with PCR-confirmed SARS-CoV-2 infection or an uninfected control (not recorded which). The chain combines TRBV27 with TRBJ2-1; D remains ambiguous. CDR3 nucleotide sequence: TGTGCCAGCAGTCGTAGCTTCTCCTACAATGAGCAGTTCTTC. It yields the protein CASSRSFSYNEQFF.